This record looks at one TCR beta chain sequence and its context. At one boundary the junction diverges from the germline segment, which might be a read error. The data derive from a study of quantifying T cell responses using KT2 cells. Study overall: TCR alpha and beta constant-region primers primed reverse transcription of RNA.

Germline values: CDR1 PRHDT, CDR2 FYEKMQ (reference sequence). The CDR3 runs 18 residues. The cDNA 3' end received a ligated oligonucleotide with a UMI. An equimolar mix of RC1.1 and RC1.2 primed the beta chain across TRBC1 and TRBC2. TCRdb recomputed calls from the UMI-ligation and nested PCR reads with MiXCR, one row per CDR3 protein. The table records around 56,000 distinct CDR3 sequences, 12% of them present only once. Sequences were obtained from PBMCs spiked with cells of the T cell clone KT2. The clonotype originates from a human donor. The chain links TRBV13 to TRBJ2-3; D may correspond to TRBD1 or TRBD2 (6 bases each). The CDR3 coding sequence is TGTGCCAGCAACTTAGTGTTCGGGGGCGACCCTAGCACAGATACGCAGTATTTT. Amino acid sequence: CASNLVFGGDPSTDTQYF.